This entry lists 28 T cell receptor beta chains sequenced from one sample in a study of blood T cells in healthy people across ages. With a J-beta primer mix and a sample-barcoded 5' primer, a second PCR ran about 6 to 11 cycles. TCRdb processed the 5' RACE reads anew with MiXCR; each CDR3 protein has one entry. This sample has 700,000 or so distinct CDR3 sequences, with approximately 22% found just once. The sequenced sample consisted of blood. The receptors here all came from a man between 65 and 85 years old in good health.

The chain links TRBV5-1 to TRBJ1-2; maybe TRBD1 (6 bases). Germline-derived CDR1 and CDR2 are SGHRS and YFSETQ. The CDR3 contains 15 residues. Trimming pared 0 bases from V and 3 bases from J, leaving 12 bases between. The CDR3 region has the DNA TGCGCCAGCAGCTTGGTTGGGGGCGCCGACTATGGCTACACCTTC. It specifies CASSLVGGADYGYTF. Drawing the rest from reference TRBV5-1 and TRBJ1-2, the complete variable domain is KAGVTQTPRYLIKTRGQQVTLSCSPISGHRSVSWYQQTPGQGLQFLFEYFSETQRNKGNFPGRFSGRQFSNSRSEMNVSTLELGDSALYLCASSLVGGADYGYTFGSGTRLTVV.

The V gene is TRBV28, the J gene TRBJ2-5, with TRBD2 identical over 8 bases. Germline V gene lookup returns CDR1 MDHEN and CDR2 SYDVKM. Trimming at V came to 5 bases and at J to 4 bases, leaving 12 bases not matched to a gene. The CDR3 is made up of 16 amino acids. This chain's CDR3 is CASSPLAGPTGETQYF. CDR3 bases: TGTGCCAGCAGTCCCCTAGCGGGTCCAACCGGAGAGACCCAGTACTTC.

The CDR3 DNA is TGTGCCATCAGTGAGTCTAGCGGGAGCTCCTACGAGCAGTACTTC. It yields the protein CAISESSGSSYEQYF. The chain uses TRBV10-3 and TRBJ2-7; 9 bases fit TRBD2. The CDR3 loop spans 15 amino acids. Germline V gene data show CDR1 as ENHRY and CDR2 as SYGVKD. The ends lost 0 bases at V and 0 bases at J; junction bases unmatched: 0.

The table lists this clonotype with a few counts. The J gene is TRBJ2-7, the V gene TRBV6-2 or TRBV6-3; tentative D call: TRBD1 (6 bases). CDR3 size: 14 residues. V was trimmed by 5 bases and J by 5 bases, leaving 16 bases between them. The germline gives CDR1 MNHEY, CDR2 SVGEGT. The CDR3 bases are TGTGCCAGCAGTCCAGGGGTCCTCGTGGACGAGCAGTACTTC. This translates into CASSPGVLVDEQYF.

The chain recombines TRBV30 with TRBJ1-2; the D gene is possibly TRBD1 (5 bases). The germline V and J ends were trimmed by 4 bases and 3 bases, with 9 bases remaining between them. The germline V gene has CDR1 GTSNPN and CDR2 SVGIG (reference sequence). The CDR3 has 12 residues. The CDR3 reads CAWTGQYYGYTF. The CDR3 DNA is TGTGCCTGGACAGGGCAATACTATGGCTACACCTTC.

J is TRBJ2-5 and V is TRBV12-5; 10 bases map to TRBD2. The assigned J gene may be wrong: the sequence end matches TRBJ2-1 better. Germline CDR1 is LGHNT and CDR2 is FRNRAP. The CDR3 consists of 17 residues. The CDR3 nucleotides are TGTGCTAGTGGTTTGGAGCCGACTAGCGGGCTTCTTATAGAGCAGTTCTTC. Its translation: CASGLEPTSGLLIEQFF.

The sample holds many counts of this clonotype. The chain recombines TRBV12-3 or TRBV12-4 with TRBJ1-3; D gene ambiguous. V gave up 7 bases and J gave up 0 bases, with 4 bases separating them. This CDR3 contains 12 residues. The CDR3 sequence is CASTLSGNTIYF. The CDR3 bases are TGTGCCAGCACCCTCTCTGGAAACACCATATATTTT.

The gene calls are TRBV29-1 and TRBJ2-7; 9 bases match TRBD2. The germline gives CDR1 SQVTM, CDR2 ANQGSEA. Trimming removed 0 bases from V and 7 bases from J; junction bases left unmatched: 4. The CDR3 extends over 13 amino acids. CDR3 amino acids: CSVEDPLAGEQYV. CDR3 DNA sequence: TGCAGCGTTGAAGATCCCCTAGCGGGGGAGCAGTACGTC.

This clonotype was seen just once. The genes are TRBV28 and TRBJ1-1; D is ambiguous. The V gene's germline CDR1 is MDHEN and CDR2 SYDVKM. Trimming cost V 6 bases and J 10 bases, with 21 bases left between them. This CDR3 spans 14 amino acids. CDR3 bases: TGTGCCAGCAGCCCATACCTGGGGTGGGCCGCAGCTTTCTTT. It yields the protein CASSPYLGWAAAFF.

The chain is built from TRBV28 and TRBJ2-3; D possibly matches TRBD1 or TRBD2 (6 bases each). The CDR3 runs to 15 residues. The V and J ends lost 5 bases and 5 bases respectively, with 17 bases between them. Germline assignment: CDR1 MDHEN and CDR2 SYDVKM. CDR3 region: CASSHSWGAEDTQYF. Here the CDR3 DNA reads TGTGCCAGCAGTCACTCGTGGGGGGCCGAAGATACGCAGTATTTT.

J is TRBJ2-5 and V is TRBV3-1; no firm D call. The CDR3 sequence is 14 residues long. Germline lookup yields CDR1 LGHDT and CDR2 YNNKEL (reference sequence). Deletions cut 5 bases from V and 5 bases from J, with 15 bases between. As DNA, the CDR3 is TGTGCCAGCAGCGCGAGCGCGTACGGGGAGACCCAGTACTTC. Its translation is CASSASAYGETQYF.

This clonotype was observed many times. The chain employs TRBV12-3 or TRBV12-4 and TRBJ2-7; TRBD1 is a possible D gene (5 bases). The CDR3 extends over 12 amino acids. V lost 5 bases, J lost 6 bases, and 11 bases lay in between. In nucleotides, the CDR3 is TGTGCCAGCAGTAACCAGGGTGTCGAGCAGTACTTC. It codes for CASSNQGVEQYF.

The CDR3 sequence is CASSTPDPQDTQYF. The CDR3 DNA sequence: TGCGCCAGCAGCACACCGGACCCTCAGGATACGCAGTATTTT. The V and J genes are TRBV5-1 and TRBJ2-3; D remains unclear. V lost 4 bases and J lost 6, with 15 bases in between. This CDR3 contains 14 residues. Germline V lookup: CDR1 SGHRS, CDR2 YFSETQ. Using reference TRBV5-1 and TRBJ2-3 for the parts outside the CDR3, the full variable domain is KAGVTQTPRYLIKTRGQQVTLSCSPISGHRSVSWYQQTPGQGLQFLFEYFSETQRNKGNFPGRFSGRQFSNSRSEMNVSTLELGDSALYLCASSTPDPQDTQYFGPGTRLTVL.

The sample holds many counts of this clonotype. The gene calls are TRBV12-3 or TRBV12-4 and TRBJ2-1; maybe TRBD2 (6 bases). This CDR3 is 13 amino acids long. V gave up 5 bases and J gave up 2 bases, with 7 bases separating them. Here the CDR3 reads CASSGGPYNEQFF. The CDR3 bases are TGTGCCAGCAGTGGAGGGCCCTACAATGAGCAGTTCTTC.

The chain couples TRBV14 to TRBJ2-3, with TRBD2 identical over 8 bases. This CDR3 region has 14 residues. The germline CDR1 and CDR2 sequences are SGHDN and FVKESK. V was clipped by 3 bases and J by 6 bases; unmatched bases: 5. As DNA, the CDR3 is TGTGCCAGCAGCCAGAGGCGGGGGGTGGATACGCAGTATTTT. As protein: CASSQRRGVDTQYF.

The table lists this clonotype with a few counts. In this CDR3 the conserved last residue, phenylalanine or tryptophan, is missing, so a read error is likely. In DNA, the CDR3 is TGCAGCGTTGAAACGGGCAGCCAAGAGACCCAGTACCTC. It is translated as CSVETGSQETQYL. J is TRBJ2-5 and V is TRBV29-1; D unresolved. Germline V lookup: CDR1 SQVTM, CDR2 ANQGSEA. Trimming cost V 2 bases and J 1 base, with 8 bases left between them. The CDR3 runs 13 residues.

In this sample, this clonotype turned up a few times. This chain connects TRBV12-3 or TRBV12-4 to TRBJ2-7; D remains ambiguous. The CDR3 runs to 10 residues. V was shortened by 4 bases and J by 5 bases, with 3 bases between the two germline ends. For the CDR3, the DNA is TGTGCCAGCAGTTCACACGAGCAGTACGTC. This translates into CASSSHEQYV.

This clonotype has a handful of counts. Relative to the germline gene, one junction end is altered; a read error may explain this. The rearrangement uses TRBV18 and TRBJ2-1, with D maybe TRBD1 (7 bases). Germline V gene sequence: CDR1 KGHSH, CDR2 LQKENI. The CDR3 has 16 residues. This CDR3 reads CASSPPVTGEVNEQFF. In nucleotides, the CDR3 is TGCGCCAGCTCACCACCTGTAACAGGGGAGGTGAATGAGCAGTTCTTC.

The chain's CDR3 is CASSPLGGRGNEQFF. Here the CDR3 DNA reads TGTGCCAGCAGCCCCCTCGGGGGTCGCGGCAATGAGCAGTTCTTC. The rearrangement joins TRBV14 to TRBJ2-1, with D possibly TRBD2 on 6 matching bases. The V and J ends lost 4 bases and 6 bases respectively, with 16 bases between them. CDR3 length: 15 amino acids. Germline CDR1 and CDR2: SGHDN and FVKESK.

The J gene is TRBJ1-1, the V gene TRBV12-3 or TRBV12-4; D is perhaps TRBD1 (6 bases). Trimming took 2 bases from V and 5 from J, leaving 12 bases between them. The CDR3 is 14 residues long. CDR3 in amino acids: CASSLSGGATEAFF. CDR3 bases: TGTGCCAGCAGTTTAAGCGGGGGGGCTACTGAAGCTTTCTTT.

This clonotype was seen a few times. The V call is TRBV7-9, the J call TRBJ2-3; possibly TRBD2 for D (5 bases). Trimming pared 0 bases from V and 4 bases from J, leaving 14 bases between. The V gene's germline CDR1 is SEHNR and CDR2 FQNEAQ (reference sequence). This CDR3 contains 16 residues. This CDR3 reads CASSLAWLADADTQYF. As DNA, the CDR3 is TGTGCCAGCAGCTTAGCTTGGCTAGCTGACGCAGATACGCAGTATTTT.

This clonotype showed up just a few times. The rearrangement uses TRBV9 and TRBJ2-3; 12 bases map to TRBD2. CDR3 length: 16 amino acids. V shed 4 bases and J 6 bases; nucleotides not matched to a gene: 9. Germline CDR1 and CDR2: SGDLS and YYNGEE. CDR3 residues: CASSPGLAGTADTQYF. CDR3 bases: TGTGCCAGCAGCCCTGGACTAGCGGGAACGGCGGATACGCAGTATTTT. Together with reference TRBV9 and TRBJ2-3, the CDR3 gives the full variable domain: DSGVTQTPKHLITATGQRVTLRCSPRSGDLSVYWYQQSLDQGLQFLIQYYNGEERAKGNILERFSAQQFPDLHSELNLSSLELGDSALYFCASSPGLAGTADTQYFGPGTRLTVL.

This clonotype appeared once. This chain joins TRBV5-1 and TRBJ1-2; TRBD1 might be the D (6 bases). This CDR3 region has 16 residues. CDR1 is SGHRS, CDR2 YFSETQ, per germline. The V gene lost 0 bases and the J gene lost 2 bases, with 14 bases spanning the gap. The CDR3 coding sequence is TGCGCCAGCAGCTTGGAGGGACACGGACCAAACTATGGCTACACCTTC. Amino acid sequence: CASSLEGHGPNYGYTF.

The rearrangement links TRBV11-2 to TRBJ2-5, with 9 bases lining up with TRBD2. Germline loops: CDR1 SGHAT, CDR2 FQNNGV. Unmatched junction bases numbered 7, after V lost 1 base and J lost 4 bases. The CDR3 sequence is 16 residues long. In DNA form, the CDR3 reads TGTGCCAGCAGCTTAGTCAGCGGGGGGCCCTCAGAGACCCAGTACTTC. The encoded protein is CASSLVSGGPSETQYF.

This sequence joins TRBV4-2 and TRBJ1-1; TRBD1 is a possible D gene (6 bases). The length of the CDR3 is 15 residues. V shed 2 bases and J shed 2 bases, with 12 bases lying between them. CDR1 and CDR2 from the germline V gene are LGHNA and YNFKEQ. CDR3 amino acids: CASSQHRDTNTEAFF. CDR3 sequence (DNA): TGTGCCAGCAGCCAACACCGGGACACTAACACTGAAGCTTTCTTT.

J is TRBJ2-7 and V is TRBV12-3 or TRBV12-4; D call uncertain. V was trimmed by 3 bases and J by 4 bases, leaving 19 bases between them. The CDR3 is made up of 16 amino acids. The CDR3 region has the DNA TGTGCCAGCAGTTTTGGGTTGCTAGGGAACGAGTACGAGCAGTACTTC. This gives the protein CASSFGLLGNEYEQYF.

The rearrangement links TRBV25-1 to TRBJ1-1; maybe TRBD1 (5 bases). The CDR3 is 13 amino acids. Germline V lookup: CDR1 MGHDK, CDR2 SYGVNS. V was shortened by 11 bases and J by 3 bases, with 16 bases between the two germline ends. The CDR3 DNA is TGTGCCGCCGCTACGGAAGGGGACACTGAAGCTTTCTTT. Translated: CAAATEGDTEAFF.

This clonotype has more than one count but fewer than ten. The chain couples TRBV10-3 to TRBJ2-5; 8 positions match TRBD2. TRBJ2-1 explains the end of the DNA better; the J call may be wrong. In germline, CDR1 is ENHRY, CDR2 SYGVKD. The length of the CDR3 is 14 residues. CDR3 residues: CAISVREDYGEQFF. The CDR3 nucleotides read TGTGCCATCAGTGTGCGGGAGGACTACGGTGAGCAGTTCTTC.